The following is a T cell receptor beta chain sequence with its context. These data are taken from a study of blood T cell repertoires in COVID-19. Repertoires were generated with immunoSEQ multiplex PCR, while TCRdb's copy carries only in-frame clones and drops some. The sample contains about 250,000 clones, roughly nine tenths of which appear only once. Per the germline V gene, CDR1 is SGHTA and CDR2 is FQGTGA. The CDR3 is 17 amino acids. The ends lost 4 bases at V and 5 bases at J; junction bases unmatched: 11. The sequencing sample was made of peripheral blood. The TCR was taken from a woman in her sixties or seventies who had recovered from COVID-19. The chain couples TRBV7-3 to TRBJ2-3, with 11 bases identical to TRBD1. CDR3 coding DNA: TGTGCCAGCAGCTCCAATCCCGGACAGGGGGCCGGAGATACGCAGTATTTT. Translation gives CASSSNPGQGAGDTQYF. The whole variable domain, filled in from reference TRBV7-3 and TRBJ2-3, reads GAGVSQTPSNKVTEKGKYVELRCDPISGHTALYWYRQSLGQGPEFLIYFQGTGAADDSGLPNDRFFAVRPEGSVSTLKIQRTERGDSAVYLCASSSNPGQGAGDTQYFGPGTRLTVL.